The 9 T cell receptor beta chains presented below share a single source sample, sequenced in a study of blood T cell repertoires in COVID-19. Profiled with immunoSEQ multiplex PCR; TCRdb holds only in-frame clones, not every one. The data contain approximately 500,000 clones, about 89% of them singletons. The sample consisted of peripheral blood. These TCRs come from a woman between 50 and 59 years old with COVID-19, enrolled during active disease.

The genes are TRBV3-1 (or the pseudogene TRBV3-2) and TRBJ1-2; a possible D gene is TRBD1 (5 bases). This CDR3 spans 14 amino acids. V gave up 4 bases and J gave up 2 bases, with 11 bases separating them. Germline V gives CDR1 LGHDT, CDR2 YNNKEL (reference sequence). The CDR3 loop reads CASSLLGGNYGYTF. CDR3 bases: TGTGCCAGCAGCCTCCTGGGGGGAAACTATGGCTACACCTTC.

The J gene is TRBJ2-3, the V gene TRBV5-6, with a tentative D call TRBD1 (6 bases). The germline gives CDR1 SGHDT, CDR2 YYEEEE. The CDR3 covers 16 residues. V lost 4 bases, J lost 1 base, and 16 bases lay in between. The CDR3 reads CASSGRRGHRTDTQYF. The CDR3 nucleotides read TGTGCCAGCAGCGGGCGTAGGGGACACCGCACAGATACGCAGTATTTT.

In regard to this clone: At one boundary the junction diverges from the germline segment, which might be a read error. The V and J genes are TRBV11-2 and TRBJ2-7; D is possibly TRBD1 (6 bases). CDR3 length: 13 amino acids. CDR1 and CDR2 from the germline V gene are SGHAT and FQNNGV. The CDR3 protein is CASSLAGAPRGDF. CDR3 coding DNA: TGTGCCAGCAGCTTAGCAGGGGCGCCAAGAGGTGACTTC. The full variable domain, with the rest looked up from reference TRBV11-2 and TRBJ2-7, is EAGVAQSPRYKIIEKRQSVAFWCNPISGHATLYWYQQILGQGPKLLIQFQNNGVVDDSQLPKDRFSAERLKGVDSTLKIQPAKLEDSAVYLCASSLAGAPRGDFGPGTRLTVT.

This clone was picked up one time. V and J are TRBV2 and TRBJ1-2; no clear D gene. Germline assignment: CDR1 SNHLY and CDR2 FYNNEI. This CDR3 spans 12 amino acids. Deletions cut 2 bases from V and 1 base from J, with 2 bases between. This CDR3 reads CASSELNYGYTF. CDR3 DNA sequence: TGTGCCAGCAGTGAACTTAACTATGGCTACACCTTC.

This rearrangement joins TRBV2 to TRBJ2-3; no clear D gene. This CDR3 is 13 amino acids long. V lost 7 bases and J 3 bases, leaving 11 bases between the germline ends. Germline V gene sequence: CDR1 SNHLY, CDR2 FYNNEI. The CDR3 DNA reads TGTGCCAGCACCCTGCAGTTGACAGATACGCAGTATTTT. Translated: CASTLQLTDTQYF.

This clone has only one observation. The CDR3 region is CASSNPRSLAEGAQYF. The CDR3 coding sequence is TGTGCCAGCAGCAATCCCCGGTCGCTAGCCGAGGGGGCCCAGTACTTC. The rearrangement uses TRBV21-1 and TRBJ2-5; no DNA check was done on the table's D call, TRBD1. TRBV21-1 is designated a pseudogene. CDR3 size: 16 residues.

J is TRBJ1-1 and V is TRBV10-3; a possible D gene is TRBD1 (6 bases). This CDR3 has 13 amino acids. Deletions cut 6 bases from V and 1 base from J, with 9 bases between. Germline V gives CDR1 ENHRY, CDR2 SYGVKD. For the CDR3, the DNA is TGTGCCATCAGGGGGGCATGGAACACTGAAGCTTTCTTT. Amino acids: CAIRGAWNTEAFF.

The genes are TRBV28 and TRBJ1-6, with 7 bases that match TRBD1. J gave up 5 bases and V 5 bases, and 12 bases lay outside the gene matches. CDR1 and CDR2 (germline): MDHEN, SYDVKM. The CDR3 consists of 17 residues. In nucleotides, the CDR3 is TGTGCCAGCAGTGATCTTGAGGGGGCGATCAATAATTCACCCCTCCACTTT. It is translated as CASSDLEGAINNSPLHF.

The chain couples TRBV9 to TRBJ2-7; D possibly corresponds to TRBD1 (6 bases). V was trimmed by 2 bases and J by 2 bases, leaving 14 bases between them. Germline CDR1 is SGDLS and CDR2 is YYNGEE. This CDR3 is 15 amino acids long. CDR3 in amino acids: CASSVAGTPTYEQYF. The CDR3 DNA reads TGTGCCAGCAGCGTCGCCGGGACACCGACCTACGAGCAGTACTTC.